This T cell receptor beta chain is from a study of T cells in Graves' hyperthyroidism and ophthalmopathy. Many counts were recorded for this clonotype. The diagnoses drew upon clinical symptoms, serum thyroxine and TRAb, thyroid ultrasound and orbital computed tomography. PBMCs were sourced from approximately 10 ml fresh peripheral blood. V shed 0 bases and J shed 5 bases, with 10 bases lying between them. The CDR3 has 13 residues. Germline-derived CDR1 and CDR2 are DFQATT and SNEGSKA (reference sequence). It was RNA transcripts that yielded the amplified TCR beta CDR3 regions. The HTBI primer set drove a first-round RT-PCR of the TCR CDR3. Each CDR3 protein gets one entry after TCRdb re-called the multiplex PCR reads with MiXCR. The profile shows a few hundred thousand distinct CDR3 sequences, 15% to 17% of them singletons.

This TCR derives from a woman aged 18-35 years with Graves' hyperthyroidism that later progressed to Graves' ophthalmopathy. The V call is TRBV20-1, the J call TRBJ1-2; D gene uncertain. Sequenced material: blood. CDR3 sequence reads: CSAREVTGYGYTF. The CDR3 bases are TGCAGTGCTAGAGAGGTTACGGGTTATGGCTACACCTTC.